The 5 T cell receptor beta chains in this list originate from one sample, sequenced in a study of blood T cell repertoires in COVID-19. Repertoires were generated with immunoSEQ multiplex PCR, while TCRdb's copy carries only in-frame clones and drops some. The data show roughly 290,000 clones, 70% to 90% seen once. Sequencing was performed on PBMCs or T cells enriched from blood (not recorded which). The receptors derive from a woman aged 35 to 49 who had recovered from COVID-19.

The V gene is TRBV7-9, the J gene TRBJ2-4, with 7 bases identical to TRBD1. The CDR3 runs to 16 residues. Germline loops: CDR1 SEHNR, CDR2 FQNEAQ (reference sequence). Trimming at V came to 5 bases and at J to 4 bases, leaving 11 bases not matched to a gene. This chain's CDR3 is CASSSNPGTAKNIQYF. The CDR3 region has the DNA TGTGCCAGCAGCAGCAACCCCGGGACAGCTAAAAACATTCAGTACTTC.

This clone is medium-sized within its sample. The chain employs TRBV27 and TRBJ1-1, with D tentatively TRBD1 (6 bases). The CDR3 sequence is 14 residues long. Per the germline V gene, CDR1 is MNHEY and CDR2 is SMNVEV (reference sequence). Trimming stripped 6 bases from V and 3 bases from J, with 14 bases between. The CDR3 DNA sequence: TGTGCCAGCAGGAATACAGGGAAGGACACTGAAGCTTTCTTT. Translation: CASRNTGKDTEAFF.

The chain has TRBV7-2 and TRBJ2-3, with 8 bases aligning to TRBD1. The germline CDR1 and CDR2 sequences are SGHTA and FQGNSA. The CDR3 has 14 amino acids. The V segment lost 3 bases and the J segment 4 bases; nucleotides outside the gene matches: 3. The CDR3 nucleotides read TGTGCCAGCAGCTTCGGACAGGGCCCAGATACGCAGTATTTT. Protein: CASSFGQGPDTQYF.

The chain is built from TRBV4-1 and TRBJ2-7, with D possibly matching TRBD2 (7 bases). V lost 4 bases and J lost 0, with 13 bases in between. The length of the CDR3 is 15 residues. Germline lookup yields CDR1 MGHRA and CDR2 YSYEKL. The CDR3 region has the DNA TGCGCCAGCAGCCGCCTAGCGGACAGCTCCTACGAGCAGTACTTC. Its translation: CASSRLADSSYEQYF.

The V gene is TRBV3-1 (or the pseudogene TRBV3-2), the J gene TRBJ1-2, with TRBD1 matching over 8 bases. J was trimmed by 8 bases and V by 3 bases; bases with no gene match: 8. The germline V gene encodes CDR1 LGHDT and CDR2 YNNKEL (reference sequence). The CDR3 extends over 14 amino acids. The CDR3 sequence: CASSQFQGAGGYTF. The CDR3 DNA sequence: TGTGCCAGCAGCCAGTTCCAGGGGGCGGGAGGCTACACCTTC.